Listed below are T cell receptor beta chains from one sample, sequenced in a study of vaccination effects on CD4 cells after COVID-19. No antigens are known for them. Profiled with immunoSEQ multiplex PCR; TCRdb holds only in-frame clones, not every one. The data show around 50,000 clones, over 60% seen once. This sample comprised CD4+ T cells from PBMCs cultured without peptide, obtained after COVID-19 vaccination. Receptors were obtained from a human donor who had a prior SARS-CoV-2 infection. Each CDR3 is given with its conserved first and last residue. A D gene is named only where the DNA matches it firmly. Clone size, where shown, is once, few, many, or a class for clones that have expanded.

abundance	v_gene	j_gene	d_gene	CDR3nt	CDR3aa
-	TRBV5-1	TRBJ1-2	-	TGCGCCAGCAGCTTGTCGATTGAGGATGGCTACACCTTC	CASSLSIEDGYTF
-	TRBV7-9	TRBJ2-1	-	TGTGCCAGCAGCCAAGGCTCTAGGGGGGGTTGGGGCTACTACAATGAGCAGTTCTTC	CASSQGSRGGWGYYNEQFF
-	TRBV6-5	TRBJ2-7	TRBD1	TGTGCCAGCAGACCCGGGACAGGGTCGTACGAGCAGTACTTC	CASRPGTGSYEQYF
-	TRBV4-2	TRBJ1-5	-	TGTGCCAGCAGCCGCGACGGGGGTCTCACTCAGCCCCAGCATTTT	CASSRDGGLTQPQHF
-	TRBV11-2	TRBJ2-4	-	TGTGCCAGCAGCTTAGAGTCTAACATTCAGTACTTC	CASSLESNIQYF
-	TRBV7-6	TRBJ2-3	-	TGTGCCAGCAGCCCGGCACATGGCACAGATACGCAGTATTTT	CASSPAHGTDTQYF
-	TRBV11-1	TRBJ2-2	-	TGTGCCAGCACCCTCCGACCCGGGCGGGGCGGGGAGCTGTTTTTT	CASTLRPGRGGELFF
-	TRBV28	TRBJ2-7	-	TGTGCCAGCAGCCTCGGAAAGTTCTACGAGCAGTACTTC	CASSLGKFYEQYF
few	TRBV5-1	TRBJ2-7	-	TGCGCCAGCAGCCCGACTACTGGCTCCTACGAGCAGTACTTC	CASSPTTGSYEQYF
-	TRBV5-1	TRBJ2-5	-	TGCGCCAGCAGCTTGGAGGTTGACAGACCGAACTTC	CASSLEVDRPNF
-	TRBV7-8	TRBJ1-6	-	TGTGCCAGCAGCTTATCATACAGAGATAATTCACCCCTCCACTTT	CASSLSYRDNSPLHF
few	TRBV3-1/TRBV3-2	TRBJ2-7	-	TGTGCCAGCAGCCAAGATCTCGCAGGAGGCGAGCAGTACTTC	CASSQDLAGGEQYF
-	TRBV27	TRBJ2-2	-	TGTGCCAGCAGCCCCTCCGGGTCGGGCACCGGGGAGCTGTTTTTT	CASSPSGSGTGELFF
few	TRBV19	TRBJ1-1	-	TGTGCCAGTAGTAACAGGGTCTGGACTGAAGCTTTCTTT	CASSNRVWTEAFF
-	TRBV14	TRBJ2-3	TRBD2	TGTGCCAGCAGCCAGAGATTGGGCGGGAGCCTGGCAGATACGCAGTATTTT	CASSQRLGGSLADTQYF
-	TRBV11-3	TRBJ2-7	-	TGTGCCAGCAGCTTAGATTTTGGGGACAATCCCTACGAGCAGTACTTC	CASSLDFGDNPYEQYF
-	TRBV9	TRBJ2-1	-	TGTGCCAGCAGCGTAGGGACTACAAACTCCTACAATGAGCAGTTCTTC	CASSVGTTNSYNEQFF
-	TRBV19	TRBJ1-1	TRBD1	TGTGCCAGTAGATCGGGACAGGGGGCTGGACAAGCTTTCTTT	CASRSGQGAGQAFF
-	TRBV19	TRBJ2-3	-	TGTGCCAGTAGTATAGACCCCGCCGCAGATACGCAGTATTTT	CASSIDPAADTQYF
once	TRBV19	TRBJ1-5	-	TGTGCCAGTAGTATGGGGGTTTTTCAGCCCCAGCATTTT	CASSMGVFQPQHF
-	TRBV6-2/TRBV6-3	TRBJ2-3	-	TGTGCCAGCAGCCCCCGCCTGACTTACACAGATACGCAGTATTTT	CASSPRLTYTDTQYF
-	TRBV11-2	TRBJ1-6	-	TGTGCCAGCAGCTTAATAACGGGTGTAGGGCTTTCACCCCTCCACTTT	CASSLITGVGLSPLHF
-	TRBV4-2	TRBJ2-3	-	TGTGCCAGCAGCCCCCCCATACGGGAATTGTATTTT	CASSPPIRELYF
-	TRBV7-9	TRBJ2-1	TRBD2	TGTGCCAGCAGCCCGGGGGGGGGTGGAAACAATGAGCAGTTCTTC	CASSPGGGGNNEQFF
-	TRBV19	TRBJ2-7	TRBD1	TGTGCCAGTAGTCCGCAGGGACAGTACTACGAGCAGTACTTC	CASSPQGQYYEQYF
few	TRBV27	TRBJ1-6	-	TGTGCCAGCAGTTTATCGGGCCATAATTCACCCCTCCACTTT	CASSLSGHNSPLHF
-	TRBV5-4	TRBJ2-7	TRBD2	TGTGCCAGCAGCCTACGGACTAGCGGGAGCTCCGAGCAGTACTTC	CASSLRTSGSSEQYF
-	TRBV2	TRBJ1-1	-	TGTGCCAGCATGAGAAACACTGAAGCTTTCTTT	CASMRNTEAFF
-	TRBV7-2	TRBJ2-5	-	TGTGCCAGCAGCCACTCGAGGGTTCTCCAAGAGACCCAGTACTTC	CASSHSRVLQETQYF
-	TRBV12-5	TRBJ1-2	TRBD1	TGTGCTAGTGGTTTGGATGACAGGGAATATGGCTACACCTTC	CASGLDDREYGYTF
-	TRBV2	TRBJ2-5	-	TGTGCCAGCAGTCCCGGACTGCTGGTCGGGACCCAGTACTTC	CASSPGLLVGTQYF
-	TRBV6-5	TRBJ2-3	TRBD2	TGTGCCAGCAGTCTGAGCGGGGGGACAACAGATACGCAGTATTTT	CASSLSGGTTDTQYF
-	TRBV5-1	TRBJ2-7	-	TGCGCCAGCAGCCTTCAGGGGGGGAGGTTGGTCGAGCAGTACTTC	CASSLQGGRLVEQYF
-	TRBV28	TRBJ1-1	TRBD1	TGTGCCAGCTACCCAGGGGGTCTTCACACTGAAGCTTTCTTT	CASYPGGLHTEAFF
-	TRBV11-3	TRBJ2-7	TRBD2	TGTGCCAGCAGCTTAGACGGGAGGGAGTTTTACGAGCAGTACTTC	CASSLDGREFYEQYF
once	TRBV19	TRBJ2-3	-	TGTGCCAGTAGTCGAACGGGGACGGGAGATACGCAGTATTTT	CASSRTGTGDTQYF
-	TRBV11-2	TRBJ2-5	TRBD1	TGTGCCAGCAGCATACAGGGGGTCGGGGGAGAGACCCAGTACTTC	CASSIQGVGGETQYF
-	TRBV30	TRBJ2-5	-	TGTGCCTGGAGTTTGGGACCAATCGGCTGGGGGGCCCAAGAGACCCAGTACTTC	CAWSLGPIGWGAQETQYF
-	TRBV11-2	TRBJ2-5	TRBD2	TGTGCCAGCAGCACGGGACTAGCGGGAGAGCAAGAGACCCAGTACTTC	CASSTGLAGEQETQYF
once	TRBV6-2/TRBV6-3	TRBJ2-3	TRBD2	TGTGCCAGCAGCCCGGGGGGGGCGCGGGATACGCAGTATTTT	CASSPGGARDTQYF
-	TRBV6-5	TRBJ1-2	-	TGTGCCAGCACTAAGGACAGCAAATATGGCTACACCTTC	CASTKDSKYGYTF
-	TRBV6-5	TRBJ2-3	-	TGTGCCAGCAGTTACAAGGCGGTGCAGGGGCCCAATACGCAGTATTTT	CASSYKAVQGPNTQYF
-	TRBV19	TRBJ2-3	-	TGTGCCAGTAGTATGATCCTAGGGGGGGCTAGCACAGATACGCAGTATTTT	CASSMILGGASTDTQYF
-	TRBV2	TRBJ1-5	-	TGTGCCAGCAGTGCCTCGGGGAGGGGTCCCCAGCATTTT	CASSASGRGPQHF
-	TRBV6-5	TRBJ1-1	-	TGTGCCAGCAACTTGGGGCTCCTCAACACTGAAGCTTTCTTT	CASNLGLLNTEAFF
-	TRBV18	TRBJ2-5	TRBD1	TGTGCCAGCTCACCACCGGGACAGATGTACCAAGAGACCCAGTACTTC	CASSPPGQMYQETQYF
-	TRBV9	TRBJ2-1	TRBD2	TGTGCCAGCAGCGTAGAACTAGCGGGAGGGGGTCGCGAGCAGTTCTTC	CASSVELAGGGREQFF
-	TRBV4-1	TRBJ2-5	TRBD2	TGCGCCAGCAGCCATGGCGAGACTAGCGGGGGAGAGACCCAGTACTTC	CASSHGETSGGETQYF
-	TRBV5-4	TRBJ1-4	-	TGTGCCAGCAGCCCATATCTCGGCGCGGCAGGGGCTAATGAAAAACTGTTTTTT	CASSPYLGAAGANEKLFF